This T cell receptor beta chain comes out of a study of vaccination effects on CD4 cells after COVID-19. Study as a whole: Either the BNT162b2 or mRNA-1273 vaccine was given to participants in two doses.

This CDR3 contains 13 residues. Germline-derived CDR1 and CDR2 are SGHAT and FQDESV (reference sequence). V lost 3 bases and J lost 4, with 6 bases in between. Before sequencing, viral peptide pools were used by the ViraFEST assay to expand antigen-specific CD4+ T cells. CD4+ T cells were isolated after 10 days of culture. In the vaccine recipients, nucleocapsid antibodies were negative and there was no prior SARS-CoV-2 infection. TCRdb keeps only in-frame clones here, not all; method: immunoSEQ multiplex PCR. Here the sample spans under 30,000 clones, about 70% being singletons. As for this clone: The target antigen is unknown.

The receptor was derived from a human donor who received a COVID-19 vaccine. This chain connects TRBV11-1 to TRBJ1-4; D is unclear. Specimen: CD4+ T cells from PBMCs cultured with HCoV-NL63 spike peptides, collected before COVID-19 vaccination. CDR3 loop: CASSFGLNEKLFF. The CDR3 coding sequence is TGTGCCAGCAGCTTCGGACTTAATGAAAAACTGTTTTTT.